One sample yielded the 18 T cell receptor beta chains listed below, sequenced in a study of T cells in Graves' hyperthyroidism and ophthalmopathy. RNA transcripts provided the source from which TCR beta CDR3 regions were amplified. With the HTBI primer set, the TCR CDR3 went through a first round of RT-PCR. TCRdb reprocessed the multiplex PCR reads with MiXCR, giving one entry per CDR3 protein. The profile covers under 550,000 distinct CDR3 sequences, with about 20% appearing a single time and 40% to 50% taken by the ten largest. Material for sequencing was blood. Source of these receptors: a man aged 35 to 55 with Graves' ophthalmopathy.

Comments on this clonotype: It may be a read error: a sequence one base away is much more abundant. This chain joins TRBV3-1 and TRBJ2-1; 7 bases line up with TRBD2. The CDR3 contains 15 residues. In germline, CDR1 is LGHDT, CDR2 YNNKEL (reference sequence). CDR3 sequence (DNA): TGTGCCAGCAGCCAAGATGCTAGCGGTGGCAATGAGCGGTTCTTC. Amino acid sequence: CASSQDASGGNERFF.

The chain couples TRBV27 to TRBJ2-1, with 15 bases that match TRBD2. The CDR3 totals 15 residues. With V trimmed by 9 bases and J by 7 bases, 7 bases remained unmatched. The V gene's germline CDR1 is MNHEY and CDR2 SMNVEV (reference sequence). CDR3 nucleotides: TGTGCCAGATCCGGGACTAGCGGGAGGAGGAATGAGCAGTTCTTC. It codes for CARSGTSGRRNEQFF.

This clonotype has more than one count but fewer than ten. The CDR3 here is CASSYWTASTDTQYF. Here the CDR3 DNA reads TGTGCCAGCAGTTATTGGACGGCTAGCACAGATACGCAGTATTTT. The chain is built from TRBV12-3 or TRBV12-4 and TRBJ2-3, with D hard to call. The CDR3 is 15 residues long. Trimming cost V 4 bases and J 0 bases, with 11 bases left between them.

This clonotype has at least ten counts. V usage is TRBV28 and J usage is TRBJ2-1; tentative D call: TRBD2 (5 bases). The CDR3 runs to 16 residues. In germline, CDR1 is MDHEN, CDR2 SYDVKM. Trimming stripped 6 bases from V and 6 bases from J, with 21 bases between. CDR3 in amino acids: CASSGVRSTPVNEQFF. The CDR3 coding sequence is TGTGCCAGCAGCGGGGTTAGGTCCACCCCTGTCAATGAGCAGTTCTTC.

This sequence joins TRBV7-2 and TRBJ1-6, with TRBD1 as a possible D gene (5 bases). The V gene's germline CDR1 is SGHTA and CDR2 FQGNSA. The CDR3 has 13 amino acids. V was shortened by 5 bases and J by 9 bases, with 11 bases between the two germline ends. The CDR3 reads CASSPQGSSPLHF. The CDR3 coding sequence is TGTGCCAGCAGCCCCCAGGGAAGTTCACCCCTCCACTTT.

The chain employs TRBV9 and TRBJ2-4; a possible D gene is TRBD2 (5 bases). The CDR3 runs 16 residues. The germline V gene has CDR1 SGDLS and CDR2 YYNGEE. V lost 0 bases, J lost 0 bases, and 10 bases lay in between. CDR3 nucleotide sequence: TGTGCCAGCAGCGTAGTGGACTGCCGAGCCAAAAACATTCAGTACTTC. Translated, it gives CASSVVDCRAKNIQYF. The full variable domain, completed using reference TRBV9 and TRBJ2-4, is DSGVTQTPKHLITATGQRVTLRCSPRSGDLSVYWYQQSLDQGLQFLIQYYNGEERAKGNILERFSAQQFPDLHSELNLSSLELGDSALYFCASSVVDCRAKNIQYFGAGTRLSVL.

This clonotype was picked up a small number of times. The rearrangement joins TRBV27 to TRBJ2-4, with D unclear. The germline gives CDR1 MNHEY, CDR2 SMNVEV (reference sequence). The CDR3 is made up of 14 amino acids. The germline V and J ends were trimmed by 4 bases and 0 bases, with 7 bases remaining between them. CDR3 DNA: TGTGCCAGCAGTTATGGGATAGCCAAAAACATTCAGTACTTC. Residues: CASSYGIAKNIQYF.

About this clonotype itself: A clone one base away is much larger, so this may be a read error. The chain joins TRBV11-2 to TRBJ2-7, with D possibly called TRBD1 or TRBD2 (5 bases each). V lost 8 bases to trimming and J lost 3 bases, with 17 bases between them. Per germline, CDR1 SGHAT and CDR2 FQNNGV. This CDR3 region has 14 residues. This CDR3 reads CASGHPGPYYEQYF. Written as DNA, the CDR3 is TGTGCCAGCGGCCACCCGGGACCTTACTACGAGCAGTACTTC.

This clonotype was counted many times. The chain has TRBV27 and TRBJ2-2; D possibly corresponds to TRBD2 (5 bases). The CDR3 is 13 amino acids. The V and J ends lost 5 bases and 6 bases respectively, with 10 bases between them. In germline, CDR1 is MNHEY, CDR2 SMNVEV (reference sequence). The CDR3 is CASSPRRPGELFF. CDR3 DNA: TGTGCCAGCAGTCCCCGGAGGCCCGGGGAGCTGTTTTTT.

This clonotype was seen many times. V is TRBV5-1 and J is TRBJ2-5; possibly TRBD1 or TRBD2 for D (5 bases each). Per the germline V gene, CDR1 is SGHRS and CDR2 is YFSETQ. The CDR3 loop spans 12 amino acids. V lost 3 bases to trimming and J lost 9 bases, with 12 bases between them. The CDR3: CASSSERGAQYF. The CDR3 DNA reads TGCGCCAGCAGCTCCGAACGAGGGGCCCAGTACTTC.

A word on this clonotype: Just one base apart from a much larger clone, this may be a read error. The rearrangement links TRBV4-2 to TRBJ2-3; the D gene could be TRBD1 or TRBD2 (5 bases each). The germline CDR1 and CDR2 sequences are LGHNA and YNFKEQ. This CDR3 is built from 16 residues. DNA for the CDR3: TGTGTCAGCAGCCAAGGACGAGGGGTGAGCACAGATACGCAGTATTTT. Encoded protein: CVSSQGRGVSTDTQYF.

V gene TRBV11-2 combines with J gene TRBJ2-3; D remains ambiguous. V was clipped by 1 base and J by 0 bases, with 14 bases between them. Germline lookup yields CDR1 SGHAT and CDR2 FQNNGV. The CDR3 is made up of 17 amino acids. DNA of the CDR3: TGTGCCAGCAGCTTAGGGTCAGCACATGTTAGCACAGATACGCAGTATTTT. Protein product: CASSLGSAHVSTDTQYF.

This chain uses TRBV6-2 or TRBV6-3 with TRBJ2-3, with 12 bases that match TRBD2. Germline V gene lookup returns CDR1 MNHEY and CDR2 SVGEGT. V was pared by 2 bases and J by 0 bases, with 9 bases of the junction left unmatched. CDR3 length: 19 amino acids. CDR3 protein: CASSYHGLAGTSSTDTQYF. Here the CDR3 DNA reads TGTGCCAGCAGTTACCACGGACTAGCGGGAACTTCTAGCACAGATACGCAGTATTTT.

The V gene is TRBV9, the J gene TRBJ2-1; 9 bases fit TRBD2. Germline lookup yields CDR1 SGDLS and CDR2 YYNGEE. Unmatched junction bases numbered 6, after V lost 4 bases and J lost 4 bases. This CDR3 is built from 15 residues. In nucleotides, the CDR3 is TGTGCCAGCAGCCCAATAGCGGGAGCTTACAATGAGCAGTTCTTC. Encoded protein: CASSPIAGAYNEQFF.

With regard to this clonotype: A much larger clone differs by one base, so this may be a read error. The genes are TRBV20-1 and TRBJ2-5; D remains ambiguous. V lost 7 bases, J lost 5 bases, and 23 bases lay in between. CDR3 length: 15 amino acids. From germline, CDR1 is DFQATT and CDR2 SNEGSKA (reference sequence). CDR3 protein: CSVSHARALSETQYF. The CDR3, as DNA: TGCAGTGTTAGCCACGCCCGGGCGTTGTCCGAGACCCAGTACTTC.

This clonotype came up many times. This rearrangement joins TRBV5-1 to TRBJ2-1; possibly TRBD1 for D (6 bases). From germline, CDR1 is SGHRS and CDR2 YFSETQ. The CDR3 contains 14 residues. Trimming took 3 bases from V and 4 from J, leaving 11 bases between them. CDR3 bases: TGCGCCAGCAGCTCAGGACAGAGTTACAATGAGCAGTTCTTC. Protein sequence: CASSSGQSYNEQFF.

This clonotype was seen at least ten times. The chain combines TRBV11-2 with TRBJ2-7; TRBD2 is a possible D gene (8 bases). The CDR3 sequence is 18 residues long. Germline values: CDR1 SGHAT, CDR2 FQNNGV. V was cut by 5 bases and J by 0 bases, with 23 bases left in between. The chain's CDR3 is CASSPTRRGRGASYEQYF. CDR3 sequence (DNA): TGTGCCAGCAGCCCTACCCGGAGGGGGCGGGGGGCCTCCTACGAGCAGTACTTC. The whole variable domain, remainder taken from reference TRBV11-2 and TRBJ2-7, is EAGVAQSPRYKIIEKRQSVAFWCNPISGHATLYWYQQILGQGPKLLIQFQNNGVVDDSQLPKDRFSAERLKGVDSTLKIQPAKLEDSAVYLCASSPTRRGRGASYEQYFGPGTRLTVT.

This clonotype was counted only a few times. CDR3 DNA: TGTGCCAGCAGCTTAAGCCCCCTAGCGAGCGGCACAGATACGCAGTATTTT. It encodes CASSLSPLASGTDTQYF. V usage is TRBV7-2 and J usage is TRBJ2-3, with a tentative D call TRBD2 (6 bases). Per germline, CDR1 SGHTA and CDR2 FQGNSA. The V end was cut by 2 bases, the J end by 1 base, with 16 bases between. The CDR3 runs to 17 residues. Filled out from reference TRBV7-2 and TRBJ2-3, the complete variable domain reads GAGVSQSPSNKVTEKGKDVELRCDPISGHTALYWYRQSLGQGLEFLIYFQGNSAPDKSGLPSDRFSAERTGGSVSTLTIQRTQQEDSAVYLCASSLSPLASGTDTQYFGPGTRLTVL.